This TCR beta chain was profiled in a study of cytomegalovirus exposure and HLA in healthy donors. PCR involved 60 Vbeta and 13 Jbeta primers. The repertoire was sequenced with immunoSEQ multiplex PCR; TCRdb's copy has only in-frame clones and lacks some. Of roughly 150,000 clones listed, approximately 84% are singletons. Germline V gene data show CDR1 as MGHDK and CDR2 as SYGVNS. The CDR3 loop spans 17 amino acids. J was trimmed by 0 bases and V by 4 bases; bases with no gene match: 8. The clonotype originates from a man aged 25 to 40 in good health and CMV-seropositive. Sequenced input: PBMCs. The V call is TRBV25-1, the J call TRBJ2-3; 9 bases are shared with TRBD2. The CDR3, as DNA: TGTGCCAGCAGTGCGACTAGCGGACTAACTAGCACAGATACGCAGTATTTT. The encoded protein is CASSATSGLTSTDTQYF.